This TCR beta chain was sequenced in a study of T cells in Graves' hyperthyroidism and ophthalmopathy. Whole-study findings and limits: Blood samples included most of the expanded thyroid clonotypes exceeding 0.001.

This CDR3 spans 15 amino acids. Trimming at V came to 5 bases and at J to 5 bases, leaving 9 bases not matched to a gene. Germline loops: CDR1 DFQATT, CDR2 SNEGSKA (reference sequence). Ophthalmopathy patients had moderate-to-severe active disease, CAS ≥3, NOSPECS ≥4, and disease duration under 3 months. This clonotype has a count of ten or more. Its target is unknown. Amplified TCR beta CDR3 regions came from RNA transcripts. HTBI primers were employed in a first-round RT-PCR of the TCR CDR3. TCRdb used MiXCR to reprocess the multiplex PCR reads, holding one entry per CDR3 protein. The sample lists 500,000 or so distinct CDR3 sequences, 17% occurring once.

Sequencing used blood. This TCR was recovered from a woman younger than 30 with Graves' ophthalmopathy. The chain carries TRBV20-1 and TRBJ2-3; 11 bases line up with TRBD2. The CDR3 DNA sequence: TGCAGTGCTCCTAAGCTACTAGCGGGAGAAGATACGCAGTATTTT. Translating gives CSAPKLLAGEDTQYF.